These T cell receptor beta chains were read from a single sample in a study of T cell changes during pregnancy in multiple sclerosis. Generated by immunoSEQ multiplex PCR, the TCRdb table keeps only in-frame clones and is missing some. The table lists roughly 69,000 clones, roughly 88% of them singletons. The starting material was peripheral blood, obtained in the third trimester of pregnancy. These receptors were obtained from a female donor with multiple sclerosis, enrolled in a pregnancy study. Both conserved end residues are trimmed from each CDR3. A D gene is named only where the DNA matches it firmly.

>TRBV30|NA|TRBJ1-2
AFTRTGNYGYT
>TRBV11-2|NA|TRBJ2-1
ASSPGGLWGINEQF
>TRBV30|NA|TRBJ2-2
AWSPRGWAGELF
>TRBV4-3|TRBD1|TRBJ1-5
ASSRDREGQPQH
>TRBV11-1|NA|TRBJ2-7
ASSLPGTISYEQY
>TRBV5-1|TRBD1|TRBJ2-3
ASSETGGSTDTQY
>TRBV4-1|TRBD2|TRBJ2-3
ASSQEAGASTDTQY
>TRBV4-3|NA|TRBJ1-2
ASSQDHPGRTNYGYT
>TRBV4-1|NA|TRBJ1-5
ASSQDGRDQPQH
>TRBV27|NA|TRBJ2-1
ASNSNYNEQF
>TRBV30|NA|TRBJ2-3
VLEYPQVRPQY
>TRBV7-2|TRBD1|TRBJ1-1
ASSTGGEAF
>TRBV6-6|TRBD1|TRBJ1-5
ASRDTGANQPQH
>TRBV2|NA|TRBJ2-5
ASSGGEQETQY
>TRBV5-1|NA|TRBJ1-1
ASSLGIDSMLSTEAF
>TRBV9|NA|TRBJ1-2
ASSPRIIISGYGYT
>TRBV5-1|NA|TRBJ1-1
ASSLVGAKTEAF
>TRBV25-1|NA|TRBJ2-2
ASRGTGRGGELF
>TRBV9|TRBD1|TRBJ1-1
ASSEAGTGGLLNTEAF
>TRBV7-2|NA|TRBJ2-7
ASRARSYEQY
>TRBV7-9|TRBD1|TRBJ1-1
ASSSPGSGGPEAF
>TRBV11-2|TRBD1|TRBJ2-6
ASGRGRDSGANVLT
>TRBV28|NA|TRBJ2-4
ASSSASNIQY
>TRBV5-4|NA|TRBJ1-2
ASSLTGPGGYT
>TRBV15|TRBD1|TRBJ1-2
ATSRDWTGRQGYT
>TRBV4-1|TRBD2|TRBJ2-5
ASSHGLAGQETQY
>TRBV10-3|NA|TRBJ1-5
AISGSNQPQH
>TRBV5-5|NA|TRBJ2-7
ASSGRGWSSYEQY
>TRBV7-7|NA|TRBJ1-3
ASSPTGAGTIY
>TRBV19|NA|TRBJ1-5
ASTPHYRVDQPQH
>TRBV19|TRBD1|TRBJ2-2
ASSHLRGQGTGELF
>TRBV27|TRBD1|TRBJ1-4
ASSLGTGPEKLF
>TRBV6-5|NA|TRBJ1-2
ASRTQTGSDYGYT
>TRBV2|TRBD2|TRBJ2-5
ASLAGGPSVETQY
>TRBV7-2|TRBD1|TRBJ1-2
ASSRGTAEYYGYT